This TCR beta chain was identified during a study of cytomegalovirus exposure and HLA in healthy donors. Primers for the PCR totalled 60 Vbeta and 13 Jbeta. Repertoires were generated with immunoSEQ multiplex PCR, while TCRdb's copy carries only in-frame clones and drops some. The sample consists of about 130,000 clones, about 85% of them appearing once. This CDR3 is built from 17 residues. V lost 1 base and J lost 2, with 16 bases in between. Germline V CDR1 and CDR2: SGHTA, FQGNSA. The sequence derives from a man younger than 35 in good health and CMV-seropositive. The J gene is TRBJ2-3, the V gene TRBV7-2; D may be TRBD2 (5 bases). The sample was PBMCs. The CDR3 here is CASSLGMPSRFTDTQYF. The CDR3 coding sequence is TGTGCCAGCAGCTTAGGAATGCCTAGCAGATTCACAGATACGCAGTATTTT.